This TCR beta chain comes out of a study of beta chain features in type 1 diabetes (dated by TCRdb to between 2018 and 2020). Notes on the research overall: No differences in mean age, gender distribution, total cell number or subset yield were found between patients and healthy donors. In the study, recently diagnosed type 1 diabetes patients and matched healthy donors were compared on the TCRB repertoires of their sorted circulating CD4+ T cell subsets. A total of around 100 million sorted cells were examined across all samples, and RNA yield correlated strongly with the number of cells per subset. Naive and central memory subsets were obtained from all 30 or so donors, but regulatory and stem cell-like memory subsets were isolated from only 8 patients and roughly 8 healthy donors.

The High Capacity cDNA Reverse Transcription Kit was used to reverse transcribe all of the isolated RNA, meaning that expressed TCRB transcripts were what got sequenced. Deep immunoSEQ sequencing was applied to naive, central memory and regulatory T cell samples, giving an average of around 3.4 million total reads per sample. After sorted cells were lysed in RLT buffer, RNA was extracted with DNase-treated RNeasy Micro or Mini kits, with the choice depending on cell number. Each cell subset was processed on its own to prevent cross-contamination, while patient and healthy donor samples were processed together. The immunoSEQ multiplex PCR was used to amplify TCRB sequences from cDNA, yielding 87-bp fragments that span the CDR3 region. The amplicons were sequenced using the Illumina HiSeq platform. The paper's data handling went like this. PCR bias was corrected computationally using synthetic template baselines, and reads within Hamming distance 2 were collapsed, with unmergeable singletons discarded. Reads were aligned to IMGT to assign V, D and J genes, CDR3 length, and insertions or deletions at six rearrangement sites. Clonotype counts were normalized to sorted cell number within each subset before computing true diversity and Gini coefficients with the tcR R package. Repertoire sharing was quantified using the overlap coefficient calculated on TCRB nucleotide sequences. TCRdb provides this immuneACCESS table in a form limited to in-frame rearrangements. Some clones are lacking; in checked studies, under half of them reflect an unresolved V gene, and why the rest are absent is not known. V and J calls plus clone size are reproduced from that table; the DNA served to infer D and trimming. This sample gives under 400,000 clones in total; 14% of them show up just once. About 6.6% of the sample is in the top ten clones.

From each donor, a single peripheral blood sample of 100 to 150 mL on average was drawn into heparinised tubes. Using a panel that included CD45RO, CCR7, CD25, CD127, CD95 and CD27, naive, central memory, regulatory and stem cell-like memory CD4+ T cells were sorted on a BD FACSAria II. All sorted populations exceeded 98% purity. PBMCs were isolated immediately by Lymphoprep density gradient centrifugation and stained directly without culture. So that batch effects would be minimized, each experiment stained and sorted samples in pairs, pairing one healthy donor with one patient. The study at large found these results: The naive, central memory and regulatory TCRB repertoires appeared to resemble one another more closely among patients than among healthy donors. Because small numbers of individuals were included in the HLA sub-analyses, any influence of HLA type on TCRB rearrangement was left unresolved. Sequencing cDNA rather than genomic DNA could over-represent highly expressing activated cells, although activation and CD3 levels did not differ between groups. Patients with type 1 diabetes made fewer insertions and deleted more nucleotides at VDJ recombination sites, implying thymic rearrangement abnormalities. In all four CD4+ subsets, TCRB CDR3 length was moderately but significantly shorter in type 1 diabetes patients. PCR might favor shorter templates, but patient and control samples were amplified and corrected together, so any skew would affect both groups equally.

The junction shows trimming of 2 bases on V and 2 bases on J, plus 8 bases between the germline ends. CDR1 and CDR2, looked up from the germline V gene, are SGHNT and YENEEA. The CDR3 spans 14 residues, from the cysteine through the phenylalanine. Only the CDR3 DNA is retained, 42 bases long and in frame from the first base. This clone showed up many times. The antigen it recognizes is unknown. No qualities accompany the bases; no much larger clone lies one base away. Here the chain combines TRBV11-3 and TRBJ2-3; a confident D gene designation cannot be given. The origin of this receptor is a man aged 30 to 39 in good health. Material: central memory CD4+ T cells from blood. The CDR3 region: CASSLYRNTDTQYF. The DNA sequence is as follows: TGTGCCAGCAGCTTATACAGAAACACAGATACGCAGTATTTT. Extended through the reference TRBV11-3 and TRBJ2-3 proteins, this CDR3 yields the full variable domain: EAGVVQSPRYKIIEKKQPVAFWCNPISGHNTLYWYLQNLGQGPELLIRYENEEAVDDSQLPKDRFSAERLKGVDSTLKIQPAELGDSAVYLCASSLYRNTDTQYFGPGTRLTVL.